The clone carrying this TCR beta chain has only one observation. This sample is part of a study of follicular helper T cells after annual influenza vaccination. Germline lookup yields CDR1 SGHRS and CDR2 YFSETQ. This CDR3 has 14 amino acids. Trimming removed 4 bases from V and 3 bases from J; junction bases left unmatched: 4. This sample's time point: 2015-2016 season, pre-vaccination. Method: immunoSEQ multiplex PCR; TCRdb's copy keeps in-frame clones and lacks some. Among around 800 clones listed, about 80% were seen once. The TCR sequence derives from an adult who received the influenza vaccine. The sequenced sample was CXCR5+ CD38+ circulating T follicular helper cells from blood, obtained on the day of influenza vaccination. As to subset: circulating Tfh, non-naive CD4+CXCR5+PD-1+ (ICOS+CD38+ or ICOS-CD38-). The chain has TRBV5-1 and TRBJ2-7, with TRBD1 matching over 10 bases. The CDR3 region has the DNA TGCGCCAGCAGCCAGCGGACAGGGGGCTACGAGCAGTACTTC. Its protein product is CASSQRTGGYEQYF.